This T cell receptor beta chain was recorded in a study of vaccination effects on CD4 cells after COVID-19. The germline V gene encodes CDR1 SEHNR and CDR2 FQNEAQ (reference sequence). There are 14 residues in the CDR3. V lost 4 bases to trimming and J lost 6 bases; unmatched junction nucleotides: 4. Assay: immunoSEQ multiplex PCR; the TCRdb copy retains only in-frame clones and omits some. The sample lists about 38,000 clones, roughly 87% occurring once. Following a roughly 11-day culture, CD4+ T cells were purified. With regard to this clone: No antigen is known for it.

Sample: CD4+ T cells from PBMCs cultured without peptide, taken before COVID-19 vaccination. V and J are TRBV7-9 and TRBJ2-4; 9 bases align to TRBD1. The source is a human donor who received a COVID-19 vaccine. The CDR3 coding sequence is TGTGCCAGCAGCTCCCCGGACAGGGGAAACATTCAGTACTTC. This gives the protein CASSSPDRGNIQYF. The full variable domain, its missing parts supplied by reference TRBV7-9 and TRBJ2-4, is DTGVSQNPRHKITKRGQNVTFRCDPISEHNRLYWYRQTLGQGPEFLTYFQNEAQLEKSRLLSDRFSAERPKGSFSTLEIQRTEQGDSAMYLCASSSPDRGNIQYFGAGTRLSVL.